This T cell receptor (beta chain) was sequenced during a study of cytotoxic CD8 clonotypes in ibrutinib-treated CLL. Study information: Among responders, roughly 25 were partial and 2 complete; after median roughly 68 months, approximately 15 stayed remitted and some 12 progressed. On average, 94,082 productive rearrangements and around 260,000 productive templates per sample. Study-wide results and limits: Clonality increased with ibrutinib response but returned toward baseline at progression. Clonotypes that were public were uncommon, and they contracted or stayed stable on treatment.

About this clone itself: Antigen: not known.

Trimming removed 5 bases from V and 6 bases from J, with 21 bases in between. Germline V CDR1 and CDR2: LGHNA, YNFKEQ. The CDR3 is made up of 16 amino acids. Sequenced by immunoSEQ multiplex PCR; TCRdb stores in-frame clones only, minus some. This sample yields over 65,000 clones, of which around 75% are seen a single time; approximately 5.1% belongs to the top ten. The sequencing used PBMCs, collected after 12 months of ibrutinib treatment. The rearrangement joins TRBV4-2 to TRBJ2-3, with D possibly being TRBD2 (6 bases). This clonotype was sampled from a human donor with chronic lymphocytic leukemia. The CDR3 DNA is TGTGCCAGCAGCGAACGGACTACCGAAGGGGCGGATACGCAGTATTTT. It translates to CASSERTTEGADTQYF.